These T cell receptor beta chains were read from a single sample in a study of neurological immune-mediated disorders. TCRdb reanalysed the 5' RACE reads using MiXCR and keeps one entry per CDR3 protein. The sample lists 50,000 to 65,000 distinct CDR3 sequences; around 3.9% were seen once. The sample taken for sequencing was PBMCs. The receptors were gathered from a man aged 25-40 years with multiple sclerosis. The CDR3 runs from the conserved cysteine through the conserved F or W. A D gene is named only where the DNA matches it firmly. Clone size is shown for a subset of rows, as once, few, many or a class of expanded clone.

v_call,d_call,j_call,clone_size,cdr3_nt,cdr3_aa
TRBV29-1,TRBD2,TRBJ2-1,few,TGCAGCGTTGAGACTGATGGACTAGCGGCTTACAATGAGCAGTTCTTC,CSVETDGLAAYNEQFF
TRBV4-1,TRBD2,TRBJ2-1,many,TGCGCCAGCAGCCCCGGGGGAGGGGCTAGCTCCTACAATGAGCAGTTCTTC,CASSPGGGASSYNEQFF
TRBV5-1,.,TRBJ2-3,many,TGCGCCAGCAGTATGTCGGGGGATACGCAGTATTTT,CASSMSGDTQYF
TRBV6-2/TRBV6-3,.,TRBJ1-5,many,TGTGCCAGCATCGAGGGGATGGGCAATCAGCCCCAGCATTTT,CASIEGMGNQPQHF
TRBV12-3/TRBV12-4,TRBD2,TRBJ2-3,many,TGTGCCAGCAGACATCGGACTAGCGGGGCCGGCGAAGATACGCAGTATTTT,CASRHRTSGAGEDTQYF
TRBV5-1,.,TRBJ2-3,many,TGCGCCAGCTCGGACACCACAGATACGCAGTATTTT,CASSDTTDTQYF
TRBV3-1,.,TRBJ1-2,many,TGTGCCAGCAGCCAAGATATCACAGGGAACTATGGCTACACCTTC,CASSQDITGNYGYTF
TRBV29-1,.,TRBJ2-2,many,TGCAGCGTTCTGGGACAAGTCAATTCCGGGGAGCTGTTTTTT,CSVLGQVNSGELFF
TRBV5-1,TRBD1,TRBJ2-7,many,TGCGCCAGCAGCTGGGACAGGGGAATCAACGAGCAGTACTTC,CASSWDRGINEQYF
TRBV20-1,.,TRBJ1-2,many,TGCAGTGCCAAAGACAGACTAGGCTACACCTTC,CSAKDRLGYTF
TRBV20-1,TRBD1,TRBJ1-2,.,TGCAGTGCTAGAGAGTTTTCAGGGGGGGCCCATGGCTACACCTTC,CSAREFSGGAHGYTF
TRBV2,TRBD1,TRBJ1-5,many,TGTGCCAGCAGTGCGGACAGGGTTGGCAATCAGCCCCAGAATTTT,CASSADRVGNQPQNF
TRBV27,.,TRBJ1-1,.,TGTGCCAGCAGTTTGACGGGACTGAGTAACACTGAAGCTTTCTTT,CASSLTGLSNTEAFF
TRBV27,TRBD1,TRBJ1-1,many,TGTGCCAGCAGTCCCCCGGACAGGAGTAACACTGAAGCTTTCTTT,CASSPPDRSNTEAFF
TRBV6-5,.,TRBJ2-7,few,TGTGCCAGCAGTTACCGGTATCGGGAGTTCCACGAGCAGTACTTC,CASSYRYREFHEQYF
TRBV20-1,TRBD2,TRBJ2-1,few,TGCAGTGCTAGAGTCCAAACTAGCGTGAATGGATCCTACAATGAGCAGTTCTTC,CSARVQTSVNGSYNEQFF
TRBV15,TRBD1,TRBJ1-4,many,TGTGCCACCAGCAGAGATCTGCCCGGGACAGGATTTGAAAAACTGTTTTTT,CATSRDLPGTGFEKLFF
TRBV9,.,TRBJ2-1,many,TGTGCCAGCAGCGTAGGGGAATACTACAATGAGCAGTTCTTC,CASSVGEYYNEQFF
TRBV7-6,.,TRBJ1-3,many,TGTGCCAGCAGCTCCAGAAGGGGGACCGGAAACACCATATATTTT,CASSSRRGTGNTIYF
TRBV6-5,TRBD1,TRBJ1-2,many,TGTGCCAGCAGCTCTCCGGGACAGGGAATCGGGAACTATGGCTACACCTTC,CASSSPGQGIGNYGYTF
TRBV5-1,.,TRBJ2-3,many,TGCGCCAGCAGCCCGAAGGCTAGCGAAAGAGCAGATACGCAGTATTTT,CASSPKASERADTQYF
TRBV6-5,.,TRBJ1-6,many,TGTGCCAGCAGTCGACAACACACAGGGTTGGCAAATTCACCCCTCCACTTT,CASSRQHTGLANSPLHF
TRBV20-1,.,TRBJ1-6,many,TGCAGTGCTAGACCTCCAGGGACTAATTCACCCCTCCACTTT,CSARPPGTNSPLHF
TRBV28,.,TRBJ1-5,few,TGTGCCAGCAGTTTATTCCCTCAGCCCCAGAATTTT,CASSLFPQPQNF
TRBV20-1,.,TRBJ2-5,many,TGCAGTGCTAGCTTTCCCCTCCGGGGGTCCTCAGAGACCCAGTACTTC,CSASFPLRGSSETQYF
TRBV3-1,.,TRBJ1-1,many,TGTGCCAGCAGCCCGAGAGTAACAATGAACACTGAAGCTTTCTTT,CASSPRVTMNTEAFF
TRBV7-2,.,TRBJ2-1,few,TGTGCCAGCAGCTTAGGCCGCGGGATGAGCTCCTACAATGAGCAGTTCTTC,CASSLGRGMSSYNEQFF
TRBV6-5,.,TRBJ2-5,many,TGTGCCAGCAGTTACAAGGGTACCCCTCAAGAGACCCAGTACTTC,CASSYKGTPQETQYF
TRBV18,.,TRBJ2-3,many,TGTGCCAGCTCGCCAACTAATGGGGCAGATACGCAGTATTTT,CASSPTNGADTQYF
TRBV20-1,TRBD2,TRBJ2-3,many,TGCAGTGCTAGCCTAGGACTAGCGGGGGACACAGATACGCAGTATTTT,CSASLGLAGDTDTQYF
TRBV20-1,.,TRBJ1-5,many,TGCAGTGCTAGAGCGGCTCGGGATCAGCCCCAGCATTTT,CSARAARDQPQHF
TRBV7-6,TRBD2,TRBJ2-1,many,TGTGCCAGCAGCTCTAGCGGGAGCGGCTACAATGAGCAGTTCTTC,CASSSSGSGYNEQFF
TRBV20-1,.,TRBJ1-1,many,TGCAGTGCTCACTCCACCGGGGGGGGTGGCACTGAAGCTTTCTTT,CSAHSTGGGGTEAFF
TRBV18,.,TRBJ2-7,.,TGTGCCAGCTCCGCGGGGACGTTGGGGGAGCAGTACTTC,CASSAGTLGEQYF
TRBV29-1,TRBD2,TRBJ2-1,many,TGCAGCGTACCCCCGACTAGCCCCTACAATGAGCAGTTCTTC,CSVPPTSPYNEQFF
TRBV5-1,.,TRBJ2-3,few,TGCGCCAGCAATAAAGGGGGGGTAAGGAGCACAGATACGCAGTATTTT,CASNKGGVRSTDTQYF
TRBV7-9,.,TRBJ2-3,many,TGTGCCAGCAGCCCGGGATGGGGCACAGATACGCAGTATTTT,CASSPGWGTDTQYF
TRBV2,.,TRBJ1-2,many,TGTGCCAGCAGTGAAGCGGGGACAAGTCGGGCTGACGGCTACACCTTC,CASSEAGTSRADGYTF
TRBV12-3/TRBV12-4,.,TRBJ1-3,many,TGTGCCACTTCGAGGGCTGGAAACACCATATATTTT,CATSRAGNTIYF
TRBV3-1,TRBD2,TRBJ2-3,many,TGTGCCAGCAGCCAGACTAGCGGGGGAGGAGATACGCAGTATTTT,CASSQTSGGGDTQYF
TRBV5-1,.,TRBJ2-5,many,TGCGCCAGCAGCTTGGGGCTAGCGTGGGAGACCCAGTACTTC,CASSLGLAWETQYF
TRBV7-8,TRBD1,TRBJ1-5,many,TGTGCCAGCAGCCTCACCGACAGGGGACTCAATCAGCCCCAGCATTTT,CASSLTDRGLNQPQHF
TRBV7-9,TRBD1,TRBJ2-5,many,TGTGCCAGCAGCTTAGGTGGGACAGGGATCGGAGAGACCCAGTACTTC,CASSLGGTGIGETQYF
TRBV5-1,TRBD1,TRBJ2-7,medium-sized,TGCGCCAGCAGCTTGGCCGCGACAGGGGGCGGCGAGCAGTACTTC,CASSLAATGGGEQYF
TRBV20-1,.,TRBJ2-5,many,TGCAGTGCTAGAGTGGGGTGGCAAGAGACCCAGTACTTC,CSARVGWQETQYF
TRBV19,.,TRBJ2-2,.,TGTGCCAGTAGTATATCGGGGAACACCGGGGAGCTGTTTTTT,CASSISGNTGELFF
TRBV20-1,.,TRBJ1-5,many,TGCAGTGCCGGTTACAGCAATCAGCCCCAGCATTTT,CSAGYSNQPQHF
TRBV6-5,.,TRBJ2-2,many,TGTGCCAGCACGGAAAGGGACACCGGGGAGCTGTTTTTT,CASTERDTGELFF
TRBV20-1,TRBD1,TRBJ2-3,many,TGCAGTGCTACCGGGACAGGGCCAGATACGCAGTATTTT,CSATGTGPDTQYF
TRBV7-6,.,TRBJ2-3,many,TGTGCCAGCAGCCCCGGAGGGGGCACCACAGATACGCAGTATTTT,CASSPGGGTTDTQYF
TRBV5-1,.,TRBJ1-1,.,TGCGCCAGCAGCTGGAATAGCGCTAACACTGAAGCTTTCTTT,CASSWNSANTEAFF
TRBV15,TRBD1,TRBJ2-5,many,TGTGCCACCAGCAGAGATAACCCCGGACAGGGAAAGGGAGAGACCCAGTACTTC,CATSRDNPGQGKGETQYF
TRBV27,TRBD1,TRBJ1-2,many,TGTGCCAGCAGTTCTTTTGCCCGCCGGACAGGGTATGGCTACACCTTC,CASSSFARRTGYGYTF
TRBV7-8,.,TRBJ2-7,many,TGTGCCAGCAGCTTGGGGGCAGGGACCGGCGTGGACGAGCAGTACTTC,CASSLGAGTGVDEQYF
TRBV6-1,TRBD1,TRBJ2-2,many,TGTGCCAGCAGCGCAAGACAGGGGGTTCAGAACACCGGGGAGCTGTTTTTT,CASSARQGVQNTGELFF
TRBV20-1,.,TRBJ1-2,few,TGCAGTGCTATGGCAAGGGGCGCGAGGGTAGACTATGGCTACACCTTC,CSAMARGARVDYGYTF
TRBV5-1,TRBD2,TRBJ2-2,many,TGCGCCAGCAGCCGGCGGGGGAGAGTTGAGGGTACCGGGGAGCTGTTTTTT,CASSRRGRVEGTGELFF
TRBV11-2,TRBD1,TRBJ1-1,few,TGTGCCAGCAGCGTCACAGGGGGGACCACTGAAGCTTTCTTT,CASSVTGGTTEAFF
TRBV20-1,.,TRBJ2-5,many,TGCAGTGCGTGGGGGAGGCAAGAGACCCAGTACTTC,CSAWGRQETQYF